The 17 T cell receptor beta chains given below trace back to one sample, sequenced in a study of blood T cells in healthy people across ages. A second about 6 to 12 cycle PCR used barcoded and J-beta primers. Each CDR3 protein is one row after TCRdb ran MiXCR on the 5' RACE reads. The sample carries under 2 million distinct CDR3 sequences, roughly 32% recorded once. Sequences were obtained from blood. Receptor source: a woman in her 30s in good health.

The chain has TRBV3-1 and TRBJ2-1, with 8 bases aligning to TRBD2. The V gene's germline CDR1 is LGHDT and CDR2 YNNKEL (reference sequence). J gave up 8 bases and V 4 bases, and 13 bases lay outside the gene matches. The CDR3 runs 16 residues. The CDR3 here is CASSPGTSYSWDEQFF. The DNA of the CDR3 is TGTGCCAGCAGCCCAGGGACTAGTTATTCATGGGATGAGCAGTTCTTC.

The genes are TRBV13 and TRBJ2-1; the match to TRBD2 covers 8 bases. This CDR3 is 16 amino acids long. V was clipped by 6 bases and J by 3 bases; unmatched bases: 10. From germline, CDR1 is PRHDT and CDR2 FYEKMQ (reference sequence). In DNA, the CDR3 is TGTGCCAGCAGGCCAGCGGGGGAGGGCCTCTACAATGAGCAGTTCTTC. As protein: CASRPAGEGLYNEQFF.

The gene calls are TRBV9 and TRBJ2-5; tentative D call: TRBD1 (6 bases). Trimming removed 0 bases from V and 1 base from J, with 10 bases in between. The germline CDR1 and CDR2 sequences are SGDLS and YYNGEE. This CDR3 region has 15 residues. CDR3 protein: CASSVGDRSQETQYF. The CDR3 DNA reads as TGTGCCAGCAGCGTAGGCGACAGGAGCCAAGAGACCCAGTACTTC.

This clonotype has just a few counts. The chain joins TRBV4-1 to TRBJ1-2; weak D call: TRBD1 (6 bases). The CDR3 covers 16 residues. Germline V CDR1 and CDR2: MGHRA, YSYEKL. Trimming took 1 base from V and 6 from J, leaving 18 bases between them. The CDR3 DNA reads TGCGCCAGCAGCCAAGTTCTGGAGGGACAAATGAATGGCTACACCTTC. Translation: CASSQVLEGQMNGYTF.

This clonotype was picked up a small number of times. The V call is TRBV7-6, the J call TRBJ2-5; TRBD2 aligns across 14 bases. This CDR3 contains 18 residues. CDR1 is SGHVS, CDR2 FNYEAQ, per germline. V lost 6 bases to trimming and J lost 3 bases; unmatched junction nucleotides: 12. In nucleotides, the CDR3 is TGTGCCAGCAGTTATGGACTAGCGGGGGGTGAGGTAGAAGAGACCCAGTACTTC. This gives the protein CASSYGLAGGEVEETQYF.

The chain links TRBV5-1 to TRBJ2-6; either TRBD1 or TRBD2 may supply D (7 bases each). CDR1 and CDR2 from the germline V gene are SGHRS and YFSETQ. The CDR3 sequence is 17 residues long. The V and J ends lost 2 bases and 0 bases respectively, with 12 bases between them. The CDR3 protein is CASSFTGDYSGANVLTF. The CDR3 DNA follows: TGCGCCAGCAGCTTTACAGGGGACTACTCTGGGGCCAACGTCCTGACTTTC.

The chain combines TRBV4-1 with TRBJ2-3; 7 bases agree with TRBD2. The CDR3 runs 15 residues. V dropped 2 bases and J dropped 4; count of bases not matched to a gene: 6. The germline V gene encodes CDR1 MGHRA and CDR2 YSYEKL. The CDR3 loop reads CASSQTDGRSDTQYF. The CDR3 DNA sequence: TGCGCCAGCAGCCAAACGGACGGGAGGTCAGATACGCAGTATTTT.

This clonotype was counted between two and nine times. V and J are TRBV20-1 and TRBJ2-3, with 9 bases lining up with TRBD1. Germline V lookup: CDR1 DFQATT, CDR2 SNEGSKA (reference sequence). With V trimmed by 5 bases and J by 2 bases, 11 bases remained unmatched. The CDR3 has 16 amino acids. The CDR3 bases are TGCAGTGCTCCTAAACCGACAGGGGGATCCACAGATACGCAGTATTTT. As protein: CSAPKPTGGSTDTQYF.

This clonotype was seen only a few times. V and J are TRBV6-5 and TRBJ2-3; possible D gene TRBD1, 6 bases. Trimming removed 5 bases from V and 1 base from J, with 10 bases in between. Germline V gives CDR1 MNHEY, CDR2 SVGAGI. The CDR3 length is 14 residues. CDR3 bases: TGTGCCAGCAGTCCCGAGGGGGGCACAGATACGCAGTATTTT. It specifies CASSPEGGTDTQYF.

As for this clonotype: An end of the junction does not agree with germline; a read error may underlie this. The rearrangement uses TRBV7-9 and TRBJ2-7; D gene ambiguous. Germline lookup yields CDR1 SEHNR and CDR2 FQNEAQ (reference sequence). The CDR3 covers 13 residues. In nucleotides, the CDR3 is TGTGCCAGCAGCCCACAATCTACCTACGGGCAGTACTTC. This sequence encodes CASSPQSTYGQYF.

In this sample, this clonotype turned up a few times. The J gene is TRBJ1-1, the V gene TRBV18; a possible D gene is TRBD1 (5 bases). The germline V gene has CDR1 KGHSH and CDR2 LQKENI. There are 16 residues in the CDR3. V was shortened by 5 bases and J by 3 bases, with 19 bases between the two germline ends. CDR3 protein: CASSYLRTGPDTEAFF. Written as DNA, the CDR3 is TGTGCCAGCTCATACCTTAGGACGGGACCGGACACTGAAGCTTTCTTT.

This clonotype has only a few counts. At one end, the junction sequence differs from germline, possibly due to a read error. The chain is built from TRBV27 and TRBJ2-1; weak D call: TRBD2 (6 bases). Germline assignment: CDR1 MNHEY and CDR2 SMNVEV (reference sequence). This CDR3 spans 15 amino acids. Written as DNA, the CDR3 is TGTGCCAGCAGCATAGCGGTTAGCTCCTACTATGAGCAGTTCTTC. This translates into CASSIAVSSYYEQFF.

Comment on this clonotype: A much larger clonotype is one base distant, so this may be a read error. The CDR3 DNA reads as TGTGCCAACAGCCAGCTCGGTGGTTTGGTCTACAATGAGCAGTTCTTC. This gives the protein CANSQLGGLVYNEQFF. The V and J genes are TRBV7-2 and TRBJ2-1; D ambiguous. Germline V gives CDR1 SGHTA, CDR2 FQGNSA. CDR3 size: 16 residues. Filled out from reference TRBV7-2 and TRBJ2-1, the complete variable domain reads GAGVSQSPSNKVTEKGKDVELRCDPISGHTALYWYRQSLGQGLEFLIYFQGNSAPDKSGLPSDRFSAERTGGSVSTLTIQRTQQEDSAVYLCANSQLGGLVYNEQFFGPGTRLTVL.

This clonotype has just a few counts. The V gene is TRBV28, the J gene TRBJ2-7; TRBD2 agrees at 7 bases. The CDR3 extends over 16 amino acids. The germline V gene has CDR1 MDHEN and CDR2 SYDVKM. V lost 5 bases to trimming and J lost 0 bases; unmatched junction nucleotides: 10. CDR3 region: CASSPYKASGSYEQYF. The CDR3 nucleotides read TGTGCCAGCAGTCCGTATAAGGCTAGCGGCTCCTACGAGCAGTACTTC.

This clonotype was observed a few times. The chain combines TRBV7-9 with TRBJ2-3; weak D call: TRBD2 (6 bases). V lost 2 bases, J lost 2 bases, and 14 bases lay in between. The length of the CDR3 is 16 residues. Per the germline V gene, CDR1 is SEHNR and CDR2 is FQNEAQ (reference sequence). The CDR3 region has the DNA TGTGCCAGCAGCTTATTAATAGCGGTCAACACAGATACGCAGTATTTT. Amino acids: CASSLLIAVNTDTQYF. The full variable domain, rest sourced from reference TRBV7-9 and TRBJ2-3, is DTGVSQNPRHKITKRGQNVTFRCDPISEHNRLYWYRQTLGQGPEFLTYFQNEAQLEKSRLLSDRFSAERPKGSFSTLEIQRTEQGDSAMYLCASSLLIAVNTDTQYFGPGTRLTVL.

This clonotype has only a few counts. This chain connects TRBV5-6 to TRBJ2-5; either TRBD1 or TRBD2 may supply D (5 bases each). The J call is doubtful: the DNA matches TRBJ2-7 better. CDR1 is SGHDT, CDR2 YYEEEE, per germline. The CDR3 is 12 residues long. The CDR3 sequence: CASSKPGSEQYF. In nucleotides, the CDR3 is TGTGCCAGCAGCAAACCAGGGAGCGAGCAGTACTTC.

The chain uses TRBV3-1 and TRBJ1-1; D is unresolved. The CDR3 is made up of 12 amino acids. The V end was cut by 5 bases, the J end by 4 bases, with 8 bases between. Germline values: CDR1 LGHDT, CDR2 YNNKEL (reference sequence). In DNA, the CDR3 is TGTGCCAGCAGCACGAAGACCACTGAAGCTTTCTTT. The encoded protein is CASSTKTTEAFF.